The entry below describes one T cell receptor (beta chain). It may be a read error: a sequence one base away is much more abundant. The germline V gene encodes CDR1 KGHSH and CDR2 LQKENI. V was cut by 5 bases and J by 5 bases, with 15 bases left in between. CDR3 size: 15 residues. The data originate from a study of T cells in Graves' hyperthyroidism and ophthalmopathy. This sample holds PBMCs from 9.5 to 10 ml fresh peripheral blood. It was RNA transcripts that yielded the amplified TCR beta CDR3 regions. The HTBI primer set served for first-round RT-PCR of the TCR CDR3. TCRdb analysed the multiplex PCR reads with MiXCR anew, one entry per CDR3 protein. The sample lists around 300,000 distinct CDR3 sequences; 13% were seen once.

This TCR was recovered from a woman in her twenties or thirties with Graves' hyperthyroidism that later progressed to Graves' ophthalmopathy. The chain links TRBV18 to TRBJ2-2, with D perhaps TRBD1 (6 bases). Source material: blood. This CDR3 is CASSKAGDETGELFF. Written as DNA, the CDR3 is TGTGCCAGCTCAAAGGCAGGGGATGAGACCGGGGAGCTGTTTTTT.